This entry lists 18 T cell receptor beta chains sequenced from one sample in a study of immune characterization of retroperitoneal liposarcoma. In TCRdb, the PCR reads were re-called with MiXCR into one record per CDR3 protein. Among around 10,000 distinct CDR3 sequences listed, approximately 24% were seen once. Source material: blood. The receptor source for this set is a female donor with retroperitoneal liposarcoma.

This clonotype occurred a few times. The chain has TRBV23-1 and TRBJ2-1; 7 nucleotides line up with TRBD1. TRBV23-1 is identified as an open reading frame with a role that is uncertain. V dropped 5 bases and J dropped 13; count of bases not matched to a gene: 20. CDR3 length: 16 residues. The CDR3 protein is CASSYAPGQTLLFQFF. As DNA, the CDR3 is TGCGCCAGCAGTTACGCCCCGGGACAGACTCTATTGTTCCAGTTCTTC.

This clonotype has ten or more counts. DNA for the CDR3: TGTGCCAGCAGCTTAAGACAGGGGACGAGAGATACGCAGTATTTT. This codes for CASSLRQGTRDTQYF. The chain joins TRBV7-3 to TRBJ2-3; 8 nucleotides align to TRBD1. The ends lost 1 base at V and 5 bases at J; junction bases unmatched: 5. The CDR3 length is 15 residues. CDR1 is SGHTA and CDR2 is FQGTGA in the germline V gene.

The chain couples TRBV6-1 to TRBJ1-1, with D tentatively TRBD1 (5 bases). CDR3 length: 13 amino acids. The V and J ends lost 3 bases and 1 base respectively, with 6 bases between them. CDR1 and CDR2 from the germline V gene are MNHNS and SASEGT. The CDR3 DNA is TGTGCCAGCAGTGACAGGGAGAACACTGAAGCTTTCTTT. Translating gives CASSDRENTEAFF.

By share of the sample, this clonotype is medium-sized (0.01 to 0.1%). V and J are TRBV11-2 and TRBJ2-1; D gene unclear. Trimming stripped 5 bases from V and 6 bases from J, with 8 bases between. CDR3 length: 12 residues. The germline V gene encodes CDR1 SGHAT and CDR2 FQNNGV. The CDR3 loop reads CASSRISNEQFF. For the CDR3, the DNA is TGTGCCAGCAGCCGAATCTCCAATGAGCAGTTCTTC.

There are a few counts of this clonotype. The CDR3 region has the DNA TGTGCCAGCAGCTTATTGGCGGGAGGGCAAGGCGGGGAGCTGTTTTTT. This translates into CASSLLAGGQGGELFF. The V and J genes are TRBV7-8 and TRBJ2-2; 9 bases fit TRBD2. The germline V gene encodes CDR1 SGHVS and CDR2 FQNEAQ. The V and J ends lost 2 bases and 7 bases, in that order; junction bases with no gene match: 8. This CDR3 is 16 amino acids long.

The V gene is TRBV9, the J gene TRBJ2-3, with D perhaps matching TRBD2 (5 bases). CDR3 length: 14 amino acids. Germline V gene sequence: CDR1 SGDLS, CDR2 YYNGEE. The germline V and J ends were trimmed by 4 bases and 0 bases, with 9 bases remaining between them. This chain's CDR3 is CASSSSPSTDTQYF. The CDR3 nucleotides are TGTGCCAGCAGCTCTAGCCCTAGCACAGATACGCAGTATTTT. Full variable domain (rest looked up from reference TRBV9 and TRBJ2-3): DSGVTQTPKHLITATGQRVTLRCSPRSGDLSVYWYQQSLDQGLQFLIQYYNGEERAKGNILERFSAQQFPDLHSELNLSSLELGDSALYFCASSSSPSTDTQYFGPGTRLTVL.

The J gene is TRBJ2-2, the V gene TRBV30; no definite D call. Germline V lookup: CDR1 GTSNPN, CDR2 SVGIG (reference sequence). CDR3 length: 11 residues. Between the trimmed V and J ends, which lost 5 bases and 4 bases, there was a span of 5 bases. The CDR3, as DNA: TGTGCCTGGCGGTCCACCGGGGAGCTGTTTTTT. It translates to CAWRSTGELFF.

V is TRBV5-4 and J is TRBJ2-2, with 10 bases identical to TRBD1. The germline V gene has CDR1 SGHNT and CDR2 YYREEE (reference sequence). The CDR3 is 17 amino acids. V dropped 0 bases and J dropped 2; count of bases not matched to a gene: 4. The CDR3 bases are TGTGCCAGCAGCTTGGATTGGGACAGGGGAAACACCGGGGAGCTGTTTTTT. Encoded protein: CASSLDWDRGNTGELFF.

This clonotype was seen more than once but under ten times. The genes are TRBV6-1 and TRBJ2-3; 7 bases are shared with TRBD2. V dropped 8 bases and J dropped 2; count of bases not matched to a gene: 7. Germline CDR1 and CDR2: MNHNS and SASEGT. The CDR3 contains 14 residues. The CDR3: CASGGRGVTDTQYF. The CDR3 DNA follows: TGTGCCAGCGGGGGTCGGGGGGTCACAGATACGCAGTATTTT.

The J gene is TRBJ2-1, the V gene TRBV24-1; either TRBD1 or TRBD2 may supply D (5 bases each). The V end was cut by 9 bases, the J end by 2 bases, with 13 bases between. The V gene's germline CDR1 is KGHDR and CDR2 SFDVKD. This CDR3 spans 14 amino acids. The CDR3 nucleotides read TGTGCCACCGGCCGGGACGGAACCTACAATGAGCAGTTCTTC. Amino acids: CATGRDGTYNEQFF.

The CDR3 sequence is CASSATRRDNEQYF. In DNA form, the CDR3 reads TGTGCCAGCAGCGCGACGAGGAGGGACAATGAGCAGTACTTC. The chain employs TRBV7-6 and TRBJ2-1, with D possibly being TRBD1 or TRBD2 (6 bases each). Near its end, the DNA agrees better with TRBJ2-7, so the J call may be wrong. Germline CDR1 SGHVS, CDR2 FNYEAQ. The CDR3 has 14 amino acids.

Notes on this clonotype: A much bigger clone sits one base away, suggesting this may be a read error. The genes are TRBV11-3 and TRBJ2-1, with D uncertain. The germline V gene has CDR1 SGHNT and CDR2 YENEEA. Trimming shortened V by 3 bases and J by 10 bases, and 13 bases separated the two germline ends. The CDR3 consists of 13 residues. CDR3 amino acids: CASSFLSINEQFF. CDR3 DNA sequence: TGTGCCAGCAGCTTCCTTAGCATTAACGAGCAGTTCTTC.

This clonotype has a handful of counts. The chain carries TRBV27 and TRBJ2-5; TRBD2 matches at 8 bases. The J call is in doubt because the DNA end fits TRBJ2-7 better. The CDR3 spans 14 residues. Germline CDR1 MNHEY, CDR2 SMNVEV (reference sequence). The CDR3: CASSSLGTSYEQYF. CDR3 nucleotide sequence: TGTGCCAGCAGCAGCCTCGGGACTAGCTACGAGCAGTACTTC.

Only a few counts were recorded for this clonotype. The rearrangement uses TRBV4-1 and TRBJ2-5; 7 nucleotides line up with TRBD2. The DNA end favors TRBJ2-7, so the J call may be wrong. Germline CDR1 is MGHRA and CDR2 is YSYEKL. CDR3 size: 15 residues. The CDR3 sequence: CASSQLAEAAYEQYF. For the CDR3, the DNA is TGCGCCAGCAGCCAACTAGCGGAGGCCGCCTACGAGCAGTACTTC.

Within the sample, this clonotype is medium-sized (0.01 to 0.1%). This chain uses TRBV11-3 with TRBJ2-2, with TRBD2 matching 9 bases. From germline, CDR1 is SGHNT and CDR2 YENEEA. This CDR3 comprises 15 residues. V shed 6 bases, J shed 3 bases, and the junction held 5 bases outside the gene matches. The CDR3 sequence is CASRPAGGYTGELFF. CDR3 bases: TGTGCCAGCAGACCAGCGGGAGGATACACCGGGGAGCTGTTTTTT.

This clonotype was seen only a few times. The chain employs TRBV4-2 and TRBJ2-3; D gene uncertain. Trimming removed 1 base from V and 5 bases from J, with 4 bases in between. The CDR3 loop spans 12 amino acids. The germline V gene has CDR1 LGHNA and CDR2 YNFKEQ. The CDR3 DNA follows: TGTGCCAGCAGCCAAGGGGTAGATACGCAGTATTTT. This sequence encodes CASSQGVDTQYF.

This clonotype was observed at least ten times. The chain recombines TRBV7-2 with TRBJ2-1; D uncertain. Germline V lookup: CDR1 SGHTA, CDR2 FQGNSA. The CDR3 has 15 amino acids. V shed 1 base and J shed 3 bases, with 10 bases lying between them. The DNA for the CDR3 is TGTGCCAGCAGCTTAGATGATAGAGTCTACAATGAGCAGTTCTTC. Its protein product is CASSLDDRVYNEQFF.

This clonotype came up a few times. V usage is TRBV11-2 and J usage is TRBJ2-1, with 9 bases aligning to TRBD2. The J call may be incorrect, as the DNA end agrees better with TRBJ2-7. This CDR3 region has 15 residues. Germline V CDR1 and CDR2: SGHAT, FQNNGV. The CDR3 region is CASSLGSAGGYEQYF. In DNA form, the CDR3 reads TGTGCCAGCAGCTTAGGCTCGGCGGGAGGGTACGAGCAGTACTTC.